A single sample is the source of the 19 T cell receptor beta chains below, sequenced in a study of T cell responses to AZD1222 COVID-19 vaccine. Libraries were prepared by immunoSEQ multiplex PCR; TCRdb keeps only in-frame clonotypes and omits some of them. The sample has 150,000 to 200,000 clones; about 93% are singletons. The material was peripheral blood, obtained 28 days after the second AZD1222 dose. The origin of the receptors is an adult who received the AZD1222 COVID-19 vaccine.

In DNA, the CDR3 is TGTGCCACCACTGCTAGCGGGGGCGCGTCCGCCTCCTACGAGCAGTACTTC. Protein product: CATTASGGASASYEQYF. The rearrangement uses TRBV15 and TRBJ2-7; the match to TRBD2 covers 10 bases. The CDR3 is made up of 17 amino acids. J gave up 0 bases and V 7 bases, and 12 bases lay outside the gene matches. Per the germline V gene, CDR1 is LNHNV and CDR2 is YYDKDF (reference sequence).

The chain links TRBV7-9 to TRBJ2-5; maybe TRBD1 (5 bases). CDR3 length: 15 residues. Per germline, CDR1 SEHNR and CDR2 FQNEAQ (reference sequence). V lost 0 bases and J lost 3, with 11 bases in between. This CDR3 is CASSLAAGSKETQYF. For the CDR3, the DNA is TGTGCCAGCAGCTTAGCTGCAGGGTCCAAAGAGACCCAGTACTTC.

The V gene is TRBV18, the J gene TRBJ1-1; possible D gene TRBD1, 5 bases. The CDR3 runs 13 residues. Trimming pared 4 bases from V and 2 bases from J, leaving 8 bases between. Germline CDR1 is KGHSH and CDR2 is LQKENI. This CDR3 reads CASSLGHNTEAFF. CDR3 in DNA: TGTGCCAGCTCACTAGGACACAACACTGAAGCTTTCTTT.

This chain uses TRBV19 with TRBJ1-5; possibly TRBD1 for D (6 bases). Trimming took off 5 bases at V and 2 bases at J, with 16 bases between the two ends. Germline V CDR1 and CDR2: LNHDA, SQIVND (reference sequence). The CDR3 length is 16 residues. This CDR3 is CASSPWGGPCNQPQHF. The DNA for the CDR3 is TGTGCCAGTAGTCCGTGGGGGGGCCCCTGCAATCAGCCCCAGCATTTT.

CDR3 loop: CASSGSSGTRSYEQYF. CDR3 in DNA: TGTGCCAGCAGTGGGAGCTCCGGGACCCGCTCCTACGAGCAGTACTTC. The chain employs TRBV6-1 and TRBJ2-7; D possibly matches TRBD1 or TRBD2 (5 bases each). Trimming shortened V by 4 bases and J by 0 bases, and 16 bases separated the two germline ends. This CDR3 contains 16 residues. CDR1 and CDR2 (germline): MNHNS, SASEGT.

The chain combines TRBV27 with TRBJ1-6; D remains unclear. The CDR3 has 13 residues. The V gene's germline CDR1 is MNHEY and CDR2 SMNVEV (reference sequence). With 2 bases removed from V and 9 bases from J, the gap between germline ends came to 8 bases. The CDR3 loop is CASSLGGSSPLHF. CDR3 coding DNA: TGTGCCAGCAGTTTAGGAGGGAGTTCACCCCTCCACTTT.

The chain couples TRBV3-1 (or the pseudogene TRBV3-2) to TRBJ2-7; 7 bases are a match to TRBD2. Germline V gene lookup returns CDR1 LGHDT and CDR2 YNNKEL (reference sequence). V lost 0 bases to trimming and J lost 2 bases; unmatched junction nucleotides: 7. This CDR3 contains 16 residues. The CDR3 nucleotides read TGTGCCAGCAGCCAAGATCTGGCTAGCGGCGCCTACGAGCAGTACTTC. This encodes CASSQDLASGAYEQYF.

This chain joins TRBV5-1 and TRBJ2-1; TRBD1 is a possible D gene (6 bases). CDR3 size: 17 residues. CDR1 is SGHRS, CDR2 YFSETQ, per germline. V lost 3 bases to trimming and J lost 1 base, with 17 bases between them. The CDR3 bases are TGCGCCAGCAGCTCCGCTCCAGGGGCTACATCCTACAATGAGCAGTTCTTC. Its translation is CASSSAPGATSYNEQFF.

The V call is TRBV4-1, the J call TRBJ1-2; D is unresolved. V dropped 0 bases and J dropped 3 bases, with 14 bases sitting between them. In germline, CDR1 is MGHRA, CDR2 YSYEKL. The CDR3 consists of 16 residues. CDR3 bases: TGCGCCAGCAGCCAAGAACCCCGGAGGGTTGACTATGGCTACACCTTC. This sequence encodes CASSQEPRRVDYGYTF.

This chain connects TRBV5-1 to TRBJ1-4, with 7 nucleotides matching TRBD1. CDR1 is SGHRS and CDR2 is YFSETQ in the germline V gene. The CDR3 totals 14 residues. The V and J ends lost 3 bases and 7 bases, in that order; junction bases with no gene match: 6. The CDR3 DNA is TGCGCCAGCAGCTCACAGGGGTTGGGTGAAAAACTGTTTTTT. As protein: CASSSQGLGEKLFF.

The chain uses TRBV11-3 and TRBJ2-3; D gene ambiguous. The V gene's germline CDR1 is SGHNT and CDR2 YENEEA. The CDR3 has 12 amino acids. The V and J ends lost 3 bases and 5 bases respectively, with 6 bases between them. CDR3 protein: CASSFLGDTQYF. In nucleotides, the CDR3 is TGTGCCAGCAGCTTTTTAGGAGATACGCAGTATTTT. The whole variable domain, filled in from reference TRBV11-3 and TRBJ2-3, reads EAGVVQSPRYKIIEKKQPVAFWCNPISGHNTLYWYLQNLGQGPELLIRYENEEAVDDSQLPKDRFSAERLKGVDSTLKIQPAELGDSAVYLCASSFLGDTQYFGPGTRLTVL.

The rearrangement uses TRBV6-6 and TRBJ2-1, with D unclear. The V end was cut by 6 bases, the J end by 0 bases, with 12 bases between. The CDR3 runs 15 residues. Germline values: CDR1 MNHNY, CDR2 SVGAGI (reference sequence). The CDR3 spells CASRDEQSSYNEQFF. The CDR3 coding sequence is TGTGCCAGCAGGGACGAGCAAAGCTCCTACAATGAGCAGTTCTTC.

The chain carries TRBV5-1 and TRBJ2-7, with D tentatively TRBD1 (6 bases). Trimming shortened V by 3 bases and J by 6 bases, and 10 bases separated the two germline ends. CDR3 length: 12 amino acids. Germline CDR1 is SGHRS and CDR2 is YFSETQ. This CDR3 is CASSSTGIEQYF. The CDR3 nucleotides are TGCGCCAGCAGCTCGACAGGAATCGAGCAGTACTTC.

This chain connects TRBV27 to TRBJ1-2, with no clear D. The CDR3 runs 14 residues. CDR1 is MNHEY and CDR2 is SMNVEV in the germline V gene (reference sequence). The germline V and J ends were trimmed by 7 bases and 8 bases, with 20 bases remaining between them. This CDR3 reads CASKLASGVRGYTF. CDR3 coding DNA: TGTGCCAGCAAGTTGGCCAGCGGGGTGAGGGGCTACACCTTC.

The chain has TRBV3-1 (or the pseudogene TRBV3-2) and TRBJ1-1; tentative D call: TRBD1 (5 bases). Germline lookup yields CDR1 LGHDT and CDR2 YNNKEL (reference sequence). The germline V and J ends were trimmed by 1 base and 0 bases, with 12 bases remaining between them. The length of the CDR3 is 16 residues. The CDR3 sequence: CASSQGRGSLNTEAFF. CDR3 bases: TGTGCCAGCAGCCAAGGTCGGGGGTCGTTGAACACTGAAGCTTTCTTT.

The chain has TRBV4-1 and TRBJ2-7; the match to TRBD2 covers 14 bases. The J segment lost 6 bases and the V segment lost 4 bases, leaving 8 bases of the junction unmatched. CDR1 is MGHRA, CDR2 YSYEKL, per germline. CDR3 length: 16 amino acids. The CDR3 coding sequence is TGCGCCAGCAGCCCCCTCAAGACTAGCGGGGGGGGCGAGCAGTACTTC. Translating gives CASSPLKTSGGGEQYF.

This chain joins TRBV19 and TRBJ2-2; 7 positions agree with TRBD2. From germline, CDR1 is LNHDA and CDR2 SQIVND (reference sequence). CDR3 length: 16 amino acids. After removal of 7 bases from V and 0 bases from J, the junction contained 8 bases not matched to a gene. CDR3 DNA sequence: TGTGCCAGTAAATGGGGGGGACTGCCGAACACCGGGGAGCTGTTTTTT. This gives the protein CASKWGGLPNTGELFF.

The CDR3 here is CASTAGPDTEAFF. In nucleotides, the CDR3 is TGCGCCAGCACGGCAGGGCCGGACACTGAAGCTTTCTTT. The V gene is TRBV5-1, the J gene TRBJ1-1, with TRBD1 as a possible D gene (5 bases). The CDR3 length is 13 residues. The ends were cut back, 6 bases at V and 3 bases at J, with 12 bases in the middle. Germline CDR1 SGHRS, CDR2 YFSETQ.

The rearrangement uses TRBV6-5 and TRBJ2-7, with 7 bases aligning to TRBD1. Germline V gene lookup returns CDR1 MNHEY and CDR2 SVGAGI. The CDR3 runs 13 residues. V lost 6 bases and J lost 2; bases outside the gene matches: 4. Here the CDR3 reads CASSPGQTYEQYF. The CDR3 DNA is TGTGCCAGCAGCCCGGGACAGACCTACGAGCAGTACTTC.